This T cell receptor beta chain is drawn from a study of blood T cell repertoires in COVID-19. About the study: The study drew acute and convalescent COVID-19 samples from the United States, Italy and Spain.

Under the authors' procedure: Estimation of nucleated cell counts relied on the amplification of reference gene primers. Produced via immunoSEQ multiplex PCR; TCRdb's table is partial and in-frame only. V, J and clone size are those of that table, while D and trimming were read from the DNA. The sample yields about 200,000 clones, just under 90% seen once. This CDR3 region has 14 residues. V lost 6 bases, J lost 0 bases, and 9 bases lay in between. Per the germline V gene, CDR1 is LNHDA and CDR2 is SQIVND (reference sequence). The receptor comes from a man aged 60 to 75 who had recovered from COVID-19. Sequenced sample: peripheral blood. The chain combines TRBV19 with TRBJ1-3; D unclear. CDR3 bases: TGTGCCAGTAGGCCCGGGAACTCTGGAAACACCATATATTTT. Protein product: CASRPGNSGNTIYF.